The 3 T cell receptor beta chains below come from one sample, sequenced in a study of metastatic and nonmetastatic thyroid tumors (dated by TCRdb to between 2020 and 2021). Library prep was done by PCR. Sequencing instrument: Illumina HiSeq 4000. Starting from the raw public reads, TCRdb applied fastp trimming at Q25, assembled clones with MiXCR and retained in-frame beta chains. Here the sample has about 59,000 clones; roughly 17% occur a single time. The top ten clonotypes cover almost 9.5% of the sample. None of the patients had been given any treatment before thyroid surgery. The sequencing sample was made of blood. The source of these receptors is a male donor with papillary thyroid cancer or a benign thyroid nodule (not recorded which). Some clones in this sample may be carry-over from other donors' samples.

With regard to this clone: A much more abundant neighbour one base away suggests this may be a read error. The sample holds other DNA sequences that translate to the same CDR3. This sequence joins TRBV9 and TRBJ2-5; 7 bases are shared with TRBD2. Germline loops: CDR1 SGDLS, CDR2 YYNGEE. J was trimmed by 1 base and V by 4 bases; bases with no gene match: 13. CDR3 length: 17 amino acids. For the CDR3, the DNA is TGTGCCAGCAGCCCGCGGCCTAGCGGCAGGCGCCAAGAGACCCAGTACTTC. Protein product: CASSPRPSGRRQETQYF.

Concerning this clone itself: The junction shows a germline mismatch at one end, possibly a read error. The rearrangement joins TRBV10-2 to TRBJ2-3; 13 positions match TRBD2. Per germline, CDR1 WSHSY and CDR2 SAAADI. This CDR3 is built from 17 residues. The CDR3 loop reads CASSGLGTSGASDTHYF. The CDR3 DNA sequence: TGCGCCAGCAGTGGGTTAGGGACTAGCGGGGCATCAGATACGCATTATTTT.

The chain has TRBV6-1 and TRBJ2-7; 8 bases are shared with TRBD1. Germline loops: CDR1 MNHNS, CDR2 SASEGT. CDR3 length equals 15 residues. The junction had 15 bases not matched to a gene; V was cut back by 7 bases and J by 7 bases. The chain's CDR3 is CASNRQGSMFYEQYV. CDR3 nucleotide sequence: TGTGCCAGCAACAGACAGGGGTCGATGTTTTATGAGCAGTACGTC.